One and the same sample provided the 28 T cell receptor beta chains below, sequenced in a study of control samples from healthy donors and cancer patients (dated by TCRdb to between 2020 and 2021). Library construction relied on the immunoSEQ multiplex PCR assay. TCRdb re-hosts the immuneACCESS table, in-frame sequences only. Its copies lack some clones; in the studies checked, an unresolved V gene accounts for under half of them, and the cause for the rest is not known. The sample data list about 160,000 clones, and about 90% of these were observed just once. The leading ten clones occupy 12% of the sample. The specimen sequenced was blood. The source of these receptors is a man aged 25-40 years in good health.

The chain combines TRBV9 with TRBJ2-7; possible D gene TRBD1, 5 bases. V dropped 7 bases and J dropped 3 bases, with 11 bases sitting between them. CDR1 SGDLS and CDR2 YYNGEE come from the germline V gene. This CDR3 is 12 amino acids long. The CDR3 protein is CASGALGYEQYF. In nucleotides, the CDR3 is TGTGCCAGCGGGGCCCTGGGCTACGAGCAGTACTTC.

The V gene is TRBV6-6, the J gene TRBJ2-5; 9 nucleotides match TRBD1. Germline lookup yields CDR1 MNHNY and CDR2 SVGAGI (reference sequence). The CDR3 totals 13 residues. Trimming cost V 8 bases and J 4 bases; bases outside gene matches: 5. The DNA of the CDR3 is TGTGCCAGCTGGGACAGGGTGGCAGAGACCCAGTACTTC. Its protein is CASWDRVAETQYF.

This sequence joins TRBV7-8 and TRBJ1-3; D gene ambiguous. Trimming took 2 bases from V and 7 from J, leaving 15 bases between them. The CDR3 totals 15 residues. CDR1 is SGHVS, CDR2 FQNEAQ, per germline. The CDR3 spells CASSLQPLHSNTIYF. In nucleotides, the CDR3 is TGTGCCAGCAGCTTACAGCCACTACATTCGAACACCATATATTTT.

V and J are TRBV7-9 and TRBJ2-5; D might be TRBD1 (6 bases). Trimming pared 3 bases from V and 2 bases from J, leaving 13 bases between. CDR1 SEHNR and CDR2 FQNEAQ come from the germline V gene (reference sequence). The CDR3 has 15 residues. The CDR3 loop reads CASSFLLDRQETQYF. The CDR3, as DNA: TGTGCCAGCAGCTTTCTCCTGGACAGACAAGAGACCCAGTACTTC.

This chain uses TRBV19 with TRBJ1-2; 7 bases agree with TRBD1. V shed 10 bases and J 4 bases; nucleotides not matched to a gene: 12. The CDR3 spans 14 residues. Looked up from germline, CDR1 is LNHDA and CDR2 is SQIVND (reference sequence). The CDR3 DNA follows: TGTGCCACCACCACAGGGGCTACTGGCTATGGCTACACCTTC. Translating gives CATTTGATGYGYTF. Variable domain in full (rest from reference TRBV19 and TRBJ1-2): DGGITQSPKYLFRKEGQNVTLSCEQNLNHDAMYWYRQDPGQGLRLIYYSQIVNDFQKGDIAEGYSVSREKKESFPLTVTSAQKNPTAFYLCATTTGATGYGYTFGSGTRLTVV.

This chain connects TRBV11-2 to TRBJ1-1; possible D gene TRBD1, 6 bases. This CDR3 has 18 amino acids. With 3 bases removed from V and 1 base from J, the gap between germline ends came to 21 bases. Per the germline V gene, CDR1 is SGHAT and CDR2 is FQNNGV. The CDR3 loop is CASSLRSSGGRENTEAFF. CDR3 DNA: TGTGCCAGCAGCTTGCGATCATCCGGGGGGCGTGAGAACACTGAAGCTTTCTTT. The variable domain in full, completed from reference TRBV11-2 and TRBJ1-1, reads EAGVAQSPRYKIIEKRQSVAFWCNPISGHATLYWYQQILGQGPKLLIQFQNNGVVDDSQLPKDRFSAERLKGVDSTLKIQPAKLEDSAVYLCASSLRSSGGRENTEAFFGQGTRLTVV.

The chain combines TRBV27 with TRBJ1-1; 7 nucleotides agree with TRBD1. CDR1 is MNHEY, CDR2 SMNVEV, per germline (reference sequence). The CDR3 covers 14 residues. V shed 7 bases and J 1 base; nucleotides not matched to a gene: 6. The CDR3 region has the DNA TGTGCCAGCACTACCGGGACAGCGAACACTGAAGCTTTCTTT. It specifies CASTTGTANTEAFF.

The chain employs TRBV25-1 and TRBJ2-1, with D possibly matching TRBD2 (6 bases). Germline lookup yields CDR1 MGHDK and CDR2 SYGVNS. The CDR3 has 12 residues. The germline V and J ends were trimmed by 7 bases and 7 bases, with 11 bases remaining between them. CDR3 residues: CASTSEGNEQFF. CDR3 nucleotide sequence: TGTGCCAGCACTTCGGAGGGGAATGAGCAGTTCTTC.

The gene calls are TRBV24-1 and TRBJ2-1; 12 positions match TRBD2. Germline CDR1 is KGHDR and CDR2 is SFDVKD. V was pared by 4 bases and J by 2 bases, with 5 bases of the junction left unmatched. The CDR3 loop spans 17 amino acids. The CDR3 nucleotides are TGTGCCACCAGTGAGAAGGGACTAGCGGGTACCTACAATGAGCAGTTCTTC. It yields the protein CATSEKGLAGTYNEQFF.

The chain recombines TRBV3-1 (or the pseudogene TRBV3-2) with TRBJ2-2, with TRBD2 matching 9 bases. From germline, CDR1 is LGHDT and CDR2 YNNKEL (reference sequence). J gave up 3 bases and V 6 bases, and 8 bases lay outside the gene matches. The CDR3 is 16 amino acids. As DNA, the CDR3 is TGTGCCAGCAGACGCAGCGGGGGGCGGGACACCGGGGAGCTGTTTTTT. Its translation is CASRRSGGRDTGELFF.

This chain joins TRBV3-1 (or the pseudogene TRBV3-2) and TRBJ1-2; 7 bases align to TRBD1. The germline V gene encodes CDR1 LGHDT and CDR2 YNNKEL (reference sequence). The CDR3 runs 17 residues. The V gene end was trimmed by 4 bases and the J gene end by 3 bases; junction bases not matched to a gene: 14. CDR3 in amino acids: CASSPKEGNDRDYGYTF. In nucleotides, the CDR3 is TGTGCCAGCAGCCCAAAAGAGGGTAATGACAGGGACTATGGCTACACCTTC.

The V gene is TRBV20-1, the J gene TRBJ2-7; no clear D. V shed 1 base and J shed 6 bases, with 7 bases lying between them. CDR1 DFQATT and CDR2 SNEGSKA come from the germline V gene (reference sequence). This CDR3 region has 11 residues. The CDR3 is CSARGSSEQYF. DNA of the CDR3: TGCAGTGCTAGAGGGAGTTCCGAGCAGTACTTC.

Written as DNA, the CDR3 is TGTGCCAGCAGTTACCCGGGACAGGGCCCAAACACTGAAGCTTTCTTT. Protein: CASSYPGQGPNTEAFF. This chain links TRBV7-8 with TRBJ1-1; 9 nucleotides agree with TRBD1. V was clipped by 6 bases and J by 2 bases; unmatched bases: 10. CDR3 size: 16 residues. Germline V gives CDR1 SGHVS, CDR2 FQNEAQ.

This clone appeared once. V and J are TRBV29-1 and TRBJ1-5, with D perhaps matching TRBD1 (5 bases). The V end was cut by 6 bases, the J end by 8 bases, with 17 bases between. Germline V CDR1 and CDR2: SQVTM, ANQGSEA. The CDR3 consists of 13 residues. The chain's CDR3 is CSVLDTRGEPQHF. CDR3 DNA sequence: TGCAGCGTCTTGGACACGAGAGGGGAGCCCCAGCATTTT.

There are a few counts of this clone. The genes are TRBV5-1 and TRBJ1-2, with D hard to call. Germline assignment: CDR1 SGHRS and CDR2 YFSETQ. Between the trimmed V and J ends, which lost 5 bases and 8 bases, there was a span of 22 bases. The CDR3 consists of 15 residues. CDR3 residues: CASRPDRPTGGGYTF. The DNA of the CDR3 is TGCGCCAGCAGACCTGACCGGCCCACCGGCGGGGGCTACACCTTC.

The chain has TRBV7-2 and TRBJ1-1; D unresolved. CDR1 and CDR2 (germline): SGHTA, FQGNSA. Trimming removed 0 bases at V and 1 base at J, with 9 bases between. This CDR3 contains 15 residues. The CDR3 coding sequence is TGTGCCAGCAGCTTAGCTGGCAGAGCGAACACTGAAGCTTTCTTT. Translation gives CASSLAGRANTEAFF. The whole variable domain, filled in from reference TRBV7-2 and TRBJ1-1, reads GAGVSQSPSNKVTEKGKDVELRCDPISGHTALYWYRQSLGQGLEFLIYFQGNSAPDKSGLPSDRFSAERTGGSVSTLTIQRTQQEDSAVYLCASSLAGRANTEAFFGQGTRLTVV.

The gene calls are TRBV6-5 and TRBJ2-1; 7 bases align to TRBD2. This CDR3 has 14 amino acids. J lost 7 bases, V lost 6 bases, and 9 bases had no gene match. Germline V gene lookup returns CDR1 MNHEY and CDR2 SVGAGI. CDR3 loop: CASSSSGVGNEQFF. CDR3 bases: TGTGCCAGCAGCTCTAGCGGAGTGGGGAATGAGCAGTTCTTC.

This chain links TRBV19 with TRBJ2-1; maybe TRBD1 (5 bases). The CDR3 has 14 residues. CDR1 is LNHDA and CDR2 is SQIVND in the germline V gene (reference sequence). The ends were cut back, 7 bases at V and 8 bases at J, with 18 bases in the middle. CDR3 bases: TGTGCCAGTACGTTGGGCCAGGGCGTGTATGAGCAGTTCTTC. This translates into CASTLGQGVYEQFF.

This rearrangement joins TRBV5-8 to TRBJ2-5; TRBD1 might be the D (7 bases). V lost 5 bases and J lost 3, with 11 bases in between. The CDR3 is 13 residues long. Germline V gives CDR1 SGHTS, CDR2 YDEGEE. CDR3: CASRLRGEETQYF. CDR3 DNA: TGTGCCAGCAGACTCAGGGGGGAAGAGACCCAGTACTTC.

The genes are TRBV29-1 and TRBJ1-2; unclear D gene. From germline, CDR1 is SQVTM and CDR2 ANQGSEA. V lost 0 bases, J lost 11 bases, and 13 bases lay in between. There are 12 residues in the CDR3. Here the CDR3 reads CSVEDRRRVYTF. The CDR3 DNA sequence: TGCAGCGTTGAAGATCGACGTAGGGTGTACACCTTC.

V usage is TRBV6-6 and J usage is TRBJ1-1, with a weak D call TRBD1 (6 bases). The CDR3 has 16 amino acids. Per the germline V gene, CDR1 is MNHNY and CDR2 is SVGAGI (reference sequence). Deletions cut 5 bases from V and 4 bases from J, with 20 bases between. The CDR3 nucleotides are TGTGCCAGCAGTATTCCTACAGGTGGGGGCGTCACTGAAGCTTTCTTT. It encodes CASSIPTGGGVTEAFF.

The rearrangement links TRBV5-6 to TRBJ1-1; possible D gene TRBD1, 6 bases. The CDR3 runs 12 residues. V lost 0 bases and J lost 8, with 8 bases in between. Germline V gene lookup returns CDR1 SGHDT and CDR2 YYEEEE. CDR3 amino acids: CASSLGTVEAFF. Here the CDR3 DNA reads TGTGCCAGCAGCTTGGGGACAGTCGAAGCTTTCTTT.

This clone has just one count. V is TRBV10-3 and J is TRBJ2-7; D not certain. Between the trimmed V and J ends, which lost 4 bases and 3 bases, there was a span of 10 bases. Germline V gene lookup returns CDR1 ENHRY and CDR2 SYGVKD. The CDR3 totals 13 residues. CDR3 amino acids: CAISVATDYEQYF. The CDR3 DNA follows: TGTGCCATCAGTGTTGCGACCGACTACGAGCAGTACTTC.

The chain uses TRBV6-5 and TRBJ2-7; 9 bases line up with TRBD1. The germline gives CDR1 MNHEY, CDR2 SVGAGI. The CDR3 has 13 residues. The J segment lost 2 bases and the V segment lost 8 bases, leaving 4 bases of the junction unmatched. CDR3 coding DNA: TGTGCCAGCGGGGACAGGGTACCCTACGAGCAGTACTTC. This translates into CASGDRVPYEQYF.

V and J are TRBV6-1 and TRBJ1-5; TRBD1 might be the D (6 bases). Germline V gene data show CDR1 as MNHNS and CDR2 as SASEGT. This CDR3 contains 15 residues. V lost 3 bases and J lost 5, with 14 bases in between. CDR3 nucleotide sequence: TGTGCCAGCAGTGAGACAGGCCCAGCCTATCAGCCCCAGCATTTT. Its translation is CASSETGPAYQPQHF.

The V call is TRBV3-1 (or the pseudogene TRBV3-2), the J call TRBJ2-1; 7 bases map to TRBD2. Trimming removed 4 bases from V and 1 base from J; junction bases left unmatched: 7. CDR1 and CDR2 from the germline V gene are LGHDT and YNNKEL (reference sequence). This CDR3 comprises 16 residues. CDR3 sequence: CASSRSGDRSYNEQFF. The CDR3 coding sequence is TGTGCCAGCAGCCGGAGCGGGGACCGGTCCTACAATGAGCAGTTCTTC.

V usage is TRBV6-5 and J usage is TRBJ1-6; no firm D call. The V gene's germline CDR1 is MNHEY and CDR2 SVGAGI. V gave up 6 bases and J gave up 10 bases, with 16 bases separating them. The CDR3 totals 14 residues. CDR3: CASRSLMDLSPLHF. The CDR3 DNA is TGTGCCAGCAGGTCCCTCATGGACCTCTCACCCCTCCACTTT.

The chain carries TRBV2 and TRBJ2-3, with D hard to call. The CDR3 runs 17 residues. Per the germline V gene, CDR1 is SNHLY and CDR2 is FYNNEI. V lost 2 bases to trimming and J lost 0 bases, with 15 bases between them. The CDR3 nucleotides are TGTGCCAGCAGTGAAAACCAGGTGGATTCTAGCACAGATACGCAGTATTTT. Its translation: CASSENQVDSSTDTQYF.